The rows below give T cell receptor beta chains drawn from one sample of a study of graft-versus-host responses after intestinal transplantation. TCRdb's table, derived via immunoSEQ multiplex PCR, lists solely in-frame clones and lacks some. The sample contains around 26,000 clones, roughly 94% of which appear only once. The specimen comprised PBMCs, sampled 156 days after intestinal transplant. These receptors all stem from a human patient who received an intestinal transplant, so some T cells may come from the graft donor. Both conserved end residues are part of each CDR3. A D gene is named only where the DNA matches it firmly. The size field is filled for only some rows; it gives once, few, many or a size class.

CDR3 protein	CDR3 DNA	clone size	D gene	V gene	J gene
CASNQGVGSYEQYF	TGTGCCAGCAACCAGGGGGTTGGCTCCTACGAGCAGTACTTC	-	TRBD1	TRBV19	TRBJ2-7
CAWSPRVEASF	TGTGCCTGGAGTCCCAGGGTTGAAGCTTCCTTT	-	-	TRBV30	TRBJ1-1
CAISRARGKYNEQYF	TGTGCCATCAGCCGAGCCAGGGGAAAATATAACGAGCAGTACTTC	-	-	TRBV10-3	TRBJ2-7
CASSLLSGSGYEQYF	TGTGCCAGCAGTTTATTGAGCGGGAGCGGCTACGAGCAGTACTTC	-	TRBD2	TRBV27	TRBJ2-7
CASSVGYTEAFF	TGTGCCAGCTCGGTAGGGTACACTGAAGCTTTCTTT	-	-	TRBV19	TRBJ1-1
CASSSRGNPYEQYF	TGTGCCAGTTCCTCGCGGGGGAACCCTTACGAGCAGTACTTC	-	TRBD2	TRBV6-6	TRBJ2-7
CASSLAGQVYEQYF	TGTGCCAGCAGCCTCGCGGGACAGGTTTACGAGCAGTACTTC	-	TRBD1	TRBV6-1	TRBJ2-7
CASSSRDSGYEQYF	TGTGCCAGCAGCTCTCGGGACTCCGGCTACGAGCAGTACTTC	-	-	TRBV5-4	TRBJ2-7
CASSFRILVATNEKLFF	TGTGCCAGCAGCTTCCGGATCCTAGTTGCAACTAATGAAAAACTGTTTTTT	-	-	TRBV7-9	TRBJ1-4
CATRESYEQYF	TGTGCCACCAGGGAATCCTACGAGCAGTACTTC	-	-	TRBV6-6	TRBJ2-7
CASSLWSGGTDTQYF	TGTGCCAGCAGCTTATGGTCCGGGGGGACAGATACGCAGTATTTT	-	TRBD2	TRBV7-8	TRBJ2-3
CASSVGGGETQYF	TGTGCCAGCAGTGTGGGGGGTGGAGAGACCCAGTACTTC	few	-	TRBV2	TRBJ2-5
CASSPRTSGDHNEQFF	TGTGCCAGCAGCCCCCGGACTAGCGGGGACCACAATGAGCAGTTCTTC	-	TRBD2	TRBV13	TRBJ2-1
CASSLGQGSGYTF	TGTGCCAGCAGCCTGGGACAGGGCTCTGGCTACACCTTC	-	TRBD1	TRBV6-5	TRBJ1-2
CASSYIVGGPSGIQETQYF	TGTGCCAGCAGTTATATAGTAGGGGGGCCTAGCGGGATCCAAGAGACCCAGTACTTC	once	TRBD2	TRBV27	TRBJ2-5
CASSSSRTDHQPQHF	TGTGCCAGCAGCTCCTCCCGGACAGACCATCAGCCCCAGCATTTT	-	-	TRBV5-4	TRBJ1-5
CASSFAGFLYEQYF	TGTGCCAGCAGTTTCGCAGGGTTCCTCTACGAGCAGTACTTC	-	-	TRBV27	TRBJ2-7